This is a list of T cell receptor beta chains from one sample in a study of regulatory T cells in long-lasting Graves disease. MiXCR, run by TCRdb on the multiplex PCR reads, gives a single entry per CDR3 protein. The sample has about 440,000 distinct CDR3 sequences; about 15% are singletons. The data were also submitted as part of a second study, on T cells in Graves' hyperthyroidism and ophthalmopathy.

The sequences come from peripheral blood mononuclear cells (PBMCs), collected at new diagnosis, from a patient treated with antithyroid drugs. The receptors were sampled from a woman in her late teens or twenties with Graves disease. The CDR3 runs from the conserved cysteine through the conserved F or W. A D gene is named only where the DNA matches it firmly. Clone size is given for some rows only: seen once, a few or many times, or a class if the clone is expanded.

CDR3aa	CDR3nt	j_gene	v_gene	abundance	d_gene
CACRAGGHHTGELFF	TGTGCCTGTCGGGCGGGAGGACATCACACCGGGGAGCTGTTTTTT	TRBJ2-2	TRBV6-1	many	TRBD2
CSANRMDPYNEQYF	TGCAGTGCTAACCGCATGGACCCCTACAATGAGCAGTACTTC	TRBJ2-7	TRBV20-1	-	-
CASSKGRVSYNEQFF	TGTGCCAGCAGTAAGGGGAGAGTATCCTACAATGAGCAGTTCTTC	TRBJ2-1	TRBV6-1	many	-
CSARDPPVRGGGNEQFF	TGCAGTGCTAGAGATCCCCCGGTGCGGGGAGGCGGAAATGAGCAGTTCTTC	TRBJ2-1	TRBV20-1	many	-
CSARGLAGGLSYNEQFF	TGCAGTGCTAGGGGACTAGCGGGAGGGTTATCCTACAATGAGCAGTTCTTC	TRBJ2-1	TRBV20-1	many	TRBD2
CASSLDPDSSYNEQFF	TGTGCCAGCAGCTTAGATCCGGATTCCTCCTACAATGAGCAGTTCTTC	TRBJ2-1	TRBV11-3	-	-
CASSSILQFF	TGTGCCAGCAGCTCGATATTGCAGTTCTTC	TRBJ2-1	TRBV7-9	many	-
CASSGDPKTGELFF	TGTGCCAGCAGTGGCGACCCGAAGACCGGGGAGCTGTTTTTT	TRBJ2-2	TRBV2	many	-
CAWTTGNTIYF	TGTGCCTGGACAACGGGAAACACCATATATTTT	TRBJ1-3	TRBV30	many	-
CASSISGGQPQHF	TGTGCCAGCAGCATATCGGGGGGTCAGCCCCAGCATTTT	TRBJ1-5	TRBV7-3	many	-
CASSQEGRLAETGELFF	TGTGCCAGCAGCCAAGAGGGTCGGCTAGCGGAGACCGGGGAGCTGTTTTTT	TRBJ2-2	TRBV3-1	-	TRBD2
CASSLQGAGSGGYNEQFF	TGTGCCAGCAGCCTCCAGGGGGCTGGCTCCGGGGGTTACAATGAGCAGTTCTTC	TRBJ2-1	TRBV7-2	many	TRBD1
CASSYGTGDQYEQYF	TGTGCCAGCAGTTACGGGACAGGGGACCAATACGAGCAGTACTTC	TRBJ2-7	TRBV6-5	few	TRBD1
CASSLAGSNTEAFF	TGTGCCAGCAGCTTAGCGGGCAGCAACACTGAAGCTTTCTTT	TRBJ1-1	TRBV7-2	few	-
CAGSGQLNTEAFF	TGTGCCGGTTCGGGACAGCTCAACACTGAAGCTTTCTTT	TRBJ1-1	TRBV30	many	TRBD1
CSVTNRETYEQYF	TGCAGCGTTACAAACAGGGAGACCTACGAGCAGTACTTC	TRBJ2-7	TRBV29-1	-	-
CASSLARGLLPGELFF	TGTGCCAGCAGCTTAGCCAGGGGACTCCTTCCCGGGGAGCTGTTTTTT	TRBJ2-2	TRBV7-2	-	-
CASSYSTSGANVLTF	TGTGCCAGCAGTTACTCAACCTCTGGGGCCAACGTCCTGACTTTC	TRBJ2-6	TRBV6-2/TRBV6-3	-	-
CASSFLWPGGTGELFF	TGTGCCAGCAGCTTTCTGTGGCCCGGAGGCACCGGGGAGCTGTTTTTT	TRBJ2-2	TRBV13	-	-
CASSQPGTGGAGANVLTF	TGTGCCAGCAGCCAACCCGGGACAGGGGGCGCCGGGGCCAACGTCCTGACTTTC	TRBJ2-6	TRBV7-3	-	TRBD1
CASSVAPQVPETQYF	TGTGCCAGCAGCGTAGCCCCACAGGTCCCAGAGACCCAGTACTTC	TRBJ2-5	TRBV9	few	-
CASSPTGGSPGEQYF	TGTGCCAGCAGCCCCACCGGAGGCTCCCCCGGGGAGCAGTACTTC	TRBJ2-7	TRBV7-9	few	-
CAISPTTSSGTGELFF	TGTGCCATCAGCCCAACGACTAGTTCGGGCACCGGGGAGCTGTTTTTT	TRBJ2-2	TRBV10-3	many	-
CSAGPGIPDTQYF	TGCAGTGCTGGACCGGGAATCCCAGATACGCAGTATTTT	TRBJ2-3	TRBV20-1	-	-
CASSWSNQPQHF	TGTGCCAGCAGTTGGAGCAATCAGCCCCAGCATTTT	TRBJ1-5	TRBV12-3/TRBV12-4	many	-
CASSGVTGHQPQHF	TGTGCCAGCAGTGGAGTGACAGGGCATCAGCCCCAGCATTTT	TRBJ1-5	TRBV28	many	TRBD1
CASSTSLLAPTYNEQFF	TGCGCCAGCAGCACTAGTCTACTAGCACCGACCTACAATGAGCAGTTCTTC	TRBJ2-1	TRBV5-1	-	-
CASSPGQGTDSPLHF	TGTGCCAGCTCACCAGGACAGGGGACAGATTCACCCCTCCACTTT	TRBJ1-6	TRBV18	few	TRBD1
CASSRRGQSTDTQYF	TGTGCCAGCAGCCGCCGCGGTCAGAGCACAGATACGCAGTATTTT	TRBJ2-3	TRBV7-6	many	-
CASSGRQGKPGELFF	TGTGCCAGCAGTGGGAGACAGGGCAAGCCCGGGGAGCTGTTTTTT	TRBJ2-2	TRBV27	-	TRBD1
CASSRQGMNTEAFF	TGTGCCAGCAGTCGACAGGGGATGAACACTGAAGCTTTCTTT	TRBJ1-1	TRBV6-2/TRBV6-3	many	TRBD1
CASSAEKLFF	TGTGCCAGCAGTGCTGAAAAACTGTTTTTT	TRBJ1-4	TRBV25-1	-	-
CASSASGGLGQPQHF	TGTGCCAGCAGTGCCTCAGGTGGTTTAGGTCAGCCCCAGCATTTT	TRBJ1-5	TRBV6-1	few	-
CASSESLTSGRPHTDTQYF	TGCGCCAGCAGTGAGTCGTTAACTAGCGGGAGGCCACACACAGATACGCAGTATTTT	TRBJ2-3	TRBV10-1	many	TRBD2
CASSLIVSHSGANVLTF	TGTGCCAGCAGCTTAATCGTTTCCCACTCTGGGGCCAACGTCCTGACTTTC	TRBJ2-6	TRBV7-3	-	-
CASSVGQSNTGELFF	TGTGCCAGCAGCGTAGGTCAGAGTAACACCGGGGAGCTGTTTTTT	TRBJ2-2	TRBV9	many	-
CASSLWGLGTDTQYF	TGTGCCAGCAGTTTATGGGGACTCGGCACAGATACGCAGTATTTT	TRBJ2-3	TRBV12-3/TRBV12-4	many	-
CASSEFLRTSGNRYF	TGTGCCAGCAGTGAATTTCTTCGGACTAGCGGGAACCGGTACTTC	TRBJ2-7	TRBV6-1	many	TRBD2
CARSRLAGPRYEQYF	TGTGCCCGCAGCCGTCTAGCGGGTCCTAGGTACGAGCAGTACTTC	TRBJ2-7	TRBV7-9	-	TRBD2
CSAIRLAGVAGANVLTF	TGCAGTGCTATAAGACTAGCGGGAGTGGCTGGGGCCAACGTCCTGACTTTC	TRBJ2-6	TRBV20-1	-	TRBD2
CSASSNRLGTQYF	TGCAGTGCTAGTTCGAATCGTTTAGGGACCCAGTACTTC	TRBJ2-5	TRBV20-1	-	-
CASSLHLVSGTEAFF	TGCGCCAGCAGCTTGCACTTGGTCTCTGGCACTGAAGCTTTCTTT	TRBJ1-1	TRBV5-1	few	-
CAWRPVAKLGELFF	TGTGCCTGGAGGCCGGTTGCGAAGTTAGGGGAGCTGTTTTTT	TRBJ2-2	TRBV30	few	-
CACGTRTSGRSEQYF	TGTGCCTGTGGGACTCGGACTAGCGGGAGGTCCGAGCAGTACTTC	TRBJ2-7	TRBV30	many	TRBD2
CASSLWRVAGLYNEQFF	TGTGCCAGCAGTTTATGGCGTGTAGCGGGCCTTTACAATGAGCAGTTCTTC	TRBJ2-1	TRBV28	-	TRBD2
CSARAPTGVNTEAFF	TGCAGTGCTAGAGCCCCTACAGGAGTGAACACTGAAGCTTTCTTT	TRBJ1-1	TRBV20-1	few	-
CASSLAQSGSGNTIYF	TGTGCCAGCAGCTTAGCCCAATCGGGGAGTGGAAACACCATATATTTT	TRBJ1-3	TRBV11-2	-	-
CASSGSSGRVNNEQFF	TGTGCCAGCAGCGGTTCTAGCGGGAGAGTTAACAATGAGCAGTTCTTC	TRBJ2-1	TRBV7-2	few	TRBD2
CASSPGGGSYEQYF	TGTGCCAGCAGCCCCGGTGGAGGGTCCTACGAGCAGTACTTC	TRBJ2-7	TRBV9	many	-
CASEEASSTDTQYF	TGTGCCAGCGAGGAAGCGTCTAGCACAGATACGCAGTATTTT	TRBJ2-3	TRBV2	many	-
CASSPRRGTEAFF	TGTGCCAGCAGCCCGAGGAGGGGGACTGAAGCTTTCTTT	TRBJ1-1	TRBV12-3/TRBV12-4	few	-